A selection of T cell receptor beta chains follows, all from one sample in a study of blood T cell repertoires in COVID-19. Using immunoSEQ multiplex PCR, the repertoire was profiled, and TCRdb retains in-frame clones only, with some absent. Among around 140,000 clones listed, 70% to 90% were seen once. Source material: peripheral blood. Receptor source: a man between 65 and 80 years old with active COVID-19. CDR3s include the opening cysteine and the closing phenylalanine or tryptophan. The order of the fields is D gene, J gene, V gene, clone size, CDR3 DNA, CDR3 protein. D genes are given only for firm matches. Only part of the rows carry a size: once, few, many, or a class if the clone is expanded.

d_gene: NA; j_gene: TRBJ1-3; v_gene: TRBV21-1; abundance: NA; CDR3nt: TGTGCCAGCAGCTCACAGGGAAACACCATATATTTT; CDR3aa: CASSSQGNTIYF
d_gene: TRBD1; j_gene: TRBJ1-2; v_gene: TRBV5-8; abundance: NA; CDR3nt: TGTGCCAGCAGCCGTCCCGGGACAGGGACGGGTTATGGCTACACCTTC; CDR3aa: CASSRPGTGTGYGYTF
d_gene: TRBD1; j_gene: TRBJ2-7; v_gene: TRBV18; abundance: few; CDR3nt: TGTGCCAGCTCACGTATTGGGACAGGCAGAAACGAGCAGTACTTC; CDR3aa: CASSRIGTGRNEQYF
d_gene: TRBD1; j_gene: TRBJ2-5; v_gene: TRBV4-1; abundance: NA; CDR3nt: TGCGCCAGCAGCCAGAGGGAAAGGGGACAGGGGGATTTGGAGACCCAGTACTTC; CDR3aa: CASSQRERGQGDLETQYF
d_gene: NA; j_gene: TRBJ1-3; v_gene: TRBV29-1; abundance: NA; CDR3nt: TGCAGCGTCCTCCTGGAGAGCCCATACACCATATATTTT; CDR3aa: CSVLLESPYTIYF
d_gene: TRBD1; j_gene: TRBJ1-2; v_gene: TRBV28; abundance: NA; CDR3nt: TGTGCCAGCAGTTTTTTCAAGACAGGGGGTTATGGCTACACCTTC; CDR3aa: CASSFFKTGGYGYTF
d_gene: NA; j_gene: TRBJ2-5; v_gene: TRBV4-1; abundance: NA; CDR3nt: TGCGCCAGCAGCCAAGAGCGGGGAGAGACCCAGTACTTC; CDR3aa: CASSQERGETQYF
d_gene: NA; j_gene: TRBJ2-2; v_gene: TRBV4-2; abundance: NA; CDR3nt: TGTGCCAGCAGCCCCTACGCCCTCGACACCGGGGAGCTGTTTTTT; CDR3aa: CASSPYALDTGELFF
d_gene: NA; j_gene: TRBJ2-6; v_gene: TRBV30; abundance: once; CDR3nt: TGTGCCTGGAACGGGGGCTCTGGGGCCAACGTCCTGACTTTC; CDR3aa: CAWNGGSGANVLTF
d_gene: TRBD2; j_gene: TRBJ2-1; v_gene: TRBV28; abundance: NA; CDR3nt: TGTGCCAGCAGTTCTACAGTAGCGGGAGTTTCTTACAATGAGCAGTTCTTC; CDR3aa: CASSSTVAGVSYNEQFF
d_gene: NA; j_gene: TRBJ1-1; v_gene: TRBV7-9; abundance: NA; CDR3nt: TGTGCCAGCAGCTCCAGACAGGTCCACACTGAAGCTTTCTTT; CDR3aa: CASSSRQVHTEAFF
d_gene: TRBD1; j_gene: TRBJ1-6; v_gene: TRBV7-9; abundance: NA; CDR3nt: TGTGCCAGCAGCCCATGGACAGGGTATGGATCACCCCTCCACTTT; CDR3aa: CASSPWTGYGSPLHF
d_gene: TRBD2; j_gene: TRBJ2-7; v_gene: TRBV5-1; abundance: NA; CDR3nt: TGCGCCAGCCGGCCGTCGGGAGGGCCTGTCGAGCAGTACTTC; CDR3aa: CASRPSGGPVEQYF
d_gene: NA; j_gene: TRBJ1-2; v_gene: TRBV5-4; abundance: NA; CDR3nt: TGTGCCAGCAGCGTGGACGGGAACTATGGCTACACCTTC; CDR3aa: CASSVDGNYGYTF
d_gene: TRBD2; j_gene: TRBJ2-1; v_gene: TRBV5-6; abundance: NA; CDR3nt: TGTGCCAGCAGCCGCGGCGAGCGGGGATACAATGAGCAGTTCTTC; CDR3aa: CASSRGERGYNEQFF
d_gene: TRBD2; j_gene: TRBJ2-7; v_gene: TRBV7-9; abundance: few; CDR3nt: TGTGCCAGCAGCTTATCACTAGCGGGAGAACTCTACGAGCAGTACTTC; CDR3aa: CASSLSLAGELYEQYF
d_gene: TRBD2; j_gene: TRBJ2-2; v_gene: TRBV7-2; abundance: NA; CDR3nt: TGTGCCAGCAGCATTAGCGGGAGGGGCACCGGGGAGCTGTTTTTT; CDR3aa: CASSISGRGTGELFF
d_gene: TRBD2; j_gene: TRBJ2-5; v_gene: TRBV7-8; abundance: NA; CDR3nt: TGTGCCAGCAGCTTAGGATTGCTAGCGGGAGTAAGGGAGACCCAGTACTTC; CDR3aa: CASSLGLLAGVRETQYF
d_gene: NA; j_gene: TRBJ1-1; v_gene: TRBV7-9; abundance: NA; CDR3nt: TGTGCCAGCAGGTCTTCGGGGGGGGTCACTGAAGCTTTCTTT; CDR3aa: CASRSSGGVTEAFF
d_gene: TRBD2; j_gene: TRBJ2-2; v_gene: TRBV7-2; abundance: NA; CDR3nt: TGTGCCAGCAGCTCACCCGGGCGTGGCGGGAGGGCCTCGGCCGGGGAGCTGTTTTTT; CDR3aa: CASSSPGRGGRASAGELFF
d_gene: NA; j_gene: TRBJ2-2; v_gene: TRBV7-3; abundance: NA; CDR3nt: TGTGCCAGCAGCTTAAGGGGACTCCTCACCGGGGAGCTGTTTTTT; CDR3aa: CASSLRGLLTGELFF
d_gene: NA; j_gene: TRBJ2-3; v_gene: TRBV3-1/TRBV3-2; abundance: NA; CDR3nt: TGTGCCAGCAGCTGGGACTTAGGAGATACGCAGTATTTT; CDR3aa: CASSWDLGDTQYF
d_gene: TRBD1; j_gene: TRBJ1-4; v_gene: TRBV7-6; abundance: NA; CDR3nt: TGTGCCAGCACCCCATCAACCGGGACAGACGAAAAACTGTTTTTT; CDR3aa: CASTPSTGTDEKLFF
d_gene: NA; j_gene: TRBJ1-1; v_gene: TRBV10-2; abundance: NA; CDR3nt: TGCGCCGGGCCCGATTTCACGATGAACACTGAAGCTTTCTTT; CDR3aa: CAGPDFTMNTEAFF
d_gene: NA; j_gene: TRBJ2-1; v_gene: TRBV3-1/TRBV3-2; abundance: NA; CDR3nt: TGTGCCAGCAGCCGGAGTTTTGGGGCAGGGGCTCGGTACAATGAGCAGTTCTTC; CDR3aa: CASSRSFGAGARYNEQFF
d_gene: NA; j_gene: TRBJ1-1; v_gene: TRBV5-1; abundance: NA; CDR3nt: TGCGCCAGCAGCCCTCTGGGGGGGCTGAACACTGAAGCTTTCTTT; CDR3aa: CASSPLGGLNTEAFF
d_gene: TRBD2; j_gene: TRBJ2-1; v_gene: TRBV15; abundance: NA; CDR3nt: TGTGCCACCAGCCCCTCGGGACTAGCGGGATTCAATGAGCAGTTCTTC; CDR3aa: CATSPSGLAGFNEQFF
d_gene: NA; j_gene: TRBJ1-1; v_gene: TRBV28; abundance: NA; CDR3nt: TGTGCCAGCAGTTTGTCGGGGACTGAAGCTTTCTTT; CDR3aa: CASSLSGTEAFF
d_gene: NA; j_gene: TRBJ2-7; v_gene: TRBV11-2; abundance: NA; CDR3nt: TGTGCCAGCAGCTCGCCCTGGAGCCGGGGAGAGCAGTACTTC; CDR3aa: CASSSPWSRGEQYF
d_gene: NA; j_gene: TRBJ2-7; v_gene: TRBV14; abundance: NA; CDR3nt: TGTGCCAGCAGCCAGAGCTACGAGCAGTACTTC; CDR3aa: CASSQSYEQYF
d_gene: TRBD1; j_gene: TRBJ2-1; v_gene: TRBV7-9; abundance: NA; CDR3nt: TGTGCCAGCAGCCTAAGAGGACAGGGGATCAATGAGCAGTTCTTC; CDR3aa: CASSLRGQGINEQFF
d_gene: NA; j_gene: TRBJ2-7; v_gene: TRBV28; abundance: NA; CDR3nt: TGTGCCAGCAGTTCTGACAGCTACGAGCAGTACTTC; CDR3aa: CASSSDSYEQYF
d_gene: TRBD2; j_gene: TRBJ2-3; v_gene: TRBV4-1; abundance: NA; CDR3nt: TGCGCCAGCAGCCAAGTAGGCCTAGCGGGAGGTGGAACAGATACGCAGTATTTT; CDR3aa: CASSQVGLAGGGTDTQYF
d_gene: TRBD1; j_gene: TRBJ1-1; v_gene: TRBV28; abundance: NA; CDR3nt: TGTGCCAGCAGGCCAGGGGGGCCGATGATGAACACTGAAGCTTTCTTT; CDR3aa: CASRPGGPMMNTEAFF
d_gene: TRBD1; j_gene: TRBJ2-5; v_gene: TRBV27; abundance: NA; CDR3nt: TGTGCCAGCAGTTCAAACACGGGACAGGGTGTGGCCCAGTACTTC; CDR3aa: CASSSNTGQGVAQYF
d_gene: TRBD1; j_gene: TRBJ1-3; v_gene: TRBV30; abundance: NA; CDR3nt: TGTGCCTGGAGGTCCGGGACAGACTCTGGAAACACCATATATTTT; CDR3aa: CAWRSGTDSGNTIYF
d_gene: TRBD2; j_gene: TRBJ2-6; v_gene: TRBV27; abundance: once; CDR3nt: TGTGCCAGCAGTTTACGGTTCCGGACTAGCGGGAGTGGGGCCAACGTCCTGACTTTC; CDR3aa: CASSLRFRTSGSGANVLTF
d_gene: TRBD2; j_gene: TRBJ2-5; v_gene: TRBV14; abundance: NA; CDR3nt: TGTGCCAGCAGCAGTCCGGGACTAGCGGGAGTAAAGACCCAGTACTTC; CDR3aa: CASSSPGLAGVKTQYF
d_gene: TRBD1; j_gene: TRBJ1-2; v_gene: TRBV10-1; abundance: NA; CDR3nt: TGCGCCAGCAGTGAGAGGGGACAGGATCATGGCTACACCTTC; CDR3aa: CASSERGQDHGYTF
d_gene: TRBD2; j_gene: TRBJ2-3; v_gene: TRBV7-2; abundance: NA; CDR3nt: TGTGCCAGCAGACCCAGCGGGGGCACAGATACGCAGTATTTT; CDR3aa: CASRPSGGTDTQYF
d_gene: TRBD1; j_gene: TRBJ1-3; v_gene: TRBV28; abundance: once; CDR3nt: TGTGCCAGCAGGGCAACTACAGGGGGTCGCTCTGGAAACACCATATATTTT; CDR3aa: CASRATTGGRSGNTIYF
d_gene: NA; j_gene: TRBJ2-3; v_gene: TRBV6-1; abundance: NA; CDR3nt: TGTGCCAGCAGTGAACAACTTGGTCTAACCGATACGCAGTATTTT; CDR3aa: CASSEQLGLTDTQYF
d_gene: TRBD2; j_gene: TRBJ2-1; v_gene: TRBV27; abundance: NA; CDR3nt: TGTGCCAGCAGTTTATCGGCTAGCGGGTACAATGAGCAGTTCTTC; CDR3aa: CASSLSASGYNEQFF
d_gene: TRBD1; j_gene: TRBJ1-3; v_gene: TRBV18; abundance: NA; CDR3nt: TGTGCCAGCTCACCACAACGATTACAGGGGGCCGCTGGAAACACCATATATTTT; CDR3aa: CASSPQRLQGAAGNTIYF
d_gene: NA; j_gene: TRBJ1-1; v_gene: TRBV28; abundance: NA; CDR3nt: TGTGCCAGCAGTTTAGGGGGCAGGGTGAACACTGAAGCTTTCTTT; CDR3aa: CASSLGGRVNTEAFF